This entry is about one T cell receptor (beta chain). Its antigen remains unidentified. Its ends do not fully match the called genes, so a read error is possible. This specimen belongs to a study of glioma-infiltrating T cells. Notes on the study in general: CDR3 overlap between tissue and blood was very small.

Amplification of TCR alpha and beta CDR3 regions from RNA used iRepertoire nested multiplex PCR. For one-step reverse transcription and amplification, 100-400 ng of tissue mRNA or PBMC total RNA was used. TCRdb analysed the multiplex PCR reads with MiXCR anew, one entry per CDR3 protein. The sample contains about 110,000 distinct CDR3 sequences, less than 30% of which appear only once. The CDR3 spans 16 residues. Germline values: CDR1 MNHNS, CDR2 SASEGT. Sequencing used glioma tissue, nonneoplastic brain tissue, or PBMCs (not recorded which). The chain is built from TRBV6-1 and TRBJ2-1; D not resolved. The receptor was derived from a human donor with low-grade glioma or glioblastoma, undergoing nonglioma brain surgery, or in good health (not recorded which). The CDR3 spells CASRHRRSSSYNEHFF. The CDR3 coding sequence is TGTGCCAGCAGACATCGACGGTCGAGCTCCTACAATGAGCACTTCTTC.